A selection of T cell receptor beta chains follows, all from one sample in a study of blood T cells in healthy people across ages. Via MiXCR, TCRdb re-called the 5' RACE reads, giving one row per CDR3 protein. Here the sample spans roughly 830,000 distinct CDR3 sequences, approximately 67% being singletons. Sequenced: blood. These receptors all stem from a man aged 25 to 40 in good health. CDR3s include the opening cysteine and the closing phenylalanine or tryptophan. Fields, in order: CDR3 protein, CDR3 DNA, D gene, V gene, J gene, clone size. D genes are given only for firm matches. Rows give clone size only sometimes, using once, few, many, or a class for an expanded clone.

cdr3_aa: CASSLELRTGISSGNTIYF
cdr3_nt: TGTGCCAGCAGCTTAGAGTTAAGGACAGGGATCAGCTCTGGAAACACCATATATTTT
d_call: TRBD1
v_call: TRBV7-2
j_call: TRBJ1-3
clone_size: .

cdr3_aa: CASYYNYGYTF
cdr3_nt: TGTGCCAGCTATTATAACTATGGCTACACCTTC
d_call: .
v_call: TRBV2
j_call: TRBJ1-2
clone_size: .

cdr3_aa: CASTRDRGPISSYNEQFF
cdr3_nt: TGCGCCAGCACCCGGGACAGGGGGCCCATAAGCTCCTACAATGAGCAGTTCTTC
d_call: TRBD1
v_call: TRBV5-1
j_call: TRBJ2-1
clone_size: .

cdr3_aa: CASSEGLAVNTDTQYF
cdr3_nt: TGTGCCAGCAGCGAGGGACTAGCGGTAAACACAGATACGCAGTATTTT
d_call: TRBD2
v_call: TRBV9
j_call: TRBJ2-3
clone_size: .

cdr3_aa: CASTLFRGPTGELFF
cdr3_nt: TGTGCCAGCACTTTGTTCCGGGGGCCAACCGGGGAGCTGTTTTTT
d_call: .
v_call: TRBV12-3/TRBV12-4
j_call: TRBJ2-2
clone_size: few

cdr3_aa: CASSGGGLETQYF
cdr3_nt: TGTGCCAGCAGCGGCGGGGGGCTAGAGACCCAGTACTTC
d_call: TRBD2
v_call: TRBV3-1
j_call: TRBJ2-5
clone_size: .

cdr3_aa: CAIRSGDGELFF
cdr3_nt: TGTGCCATCAGAAGCGGGGACGGGGAGCTGTTTTTT
d_call: TRBD2
v_call: TRBV10-3
j_call: TRBJ2-2
clone_size: .

cdr3_aa: CASSLAGLAVKGEQYF
cdr3_nt: TGTGCCAGCAGCTTAGCGGGACTAGCGGTTAAAGGGGAGCAGTACTTC
d_call: TRBD2
v_call: TRBV7-2
j_call: TRBJ2-7
clone_size: .

cdr3_aa: CASSLGAAQGKLFF
cdr3_nt: TGTGCCAGCAGCCTTGGGGCAGCCCAAGGAAAACTGTTTTTT
d_call: .
v_call: TRBV7-2
j_call: TRBJ1-4
clone_size: few

cdr3_aa: CASSTRWGRTEEDTQYF
cdr3_nt: TGTGCCAGCAGCACACGGTGGGGGAGGACAGAAGAAGATACGCAGTATTTT
d_call: .
v_call: TRBV7-9
j_call: TRBJ2-3
clone_size: .

cdr3_aa: CSAIAVFNQPQHF
cdr3_nt: TGCAGTGCTATCGCAGTATTCAATCAGCCCCAGCATTTT
d_call: .
v_call: TRBV20-1
j_call: TRBJ1-5
clone_size: few

cdr3_aa: CSVEVGGEQFF
cdr3_nt: TGCAGCGTTGAAGTCGGGGGTGAGCAGTTCTTC
d_call: .
v_call: TRBV29-1
j_call: TRBJ2-1
clone_size: .

cdr3_aa: CASIGNIQYF
cdr3_nt: TGTGCCAGCATTGGAAACATTCAGTACTTC
d_call: .
v_call: TRBV6-1
j_call: TRBJ2-4
clone_size: .

cdr3_aa: CATRGAPFPETQYF
cdr3_nt: TGTGCCACCAGAGGGGCTCCTTTTCCAGAGACCCAGTACTTC
d_call: .
v_call: TRBV2
j_call: TRBJ2-5
clone_size: .

cdr3_aa: CSVEAGSQGPEQYF
cdr3_nt: TGCAGCGTTGAAGCTGGATCACAGGGGCCCGAGCAGTACTTC
d_call: TRBD1
v_call: TRBV29-1
j_call: TRBJ2-7
clone_size: .

cdr3_aa: CASSGQGSGGTEQFF
cdr3_nt: TGCGCCAGCAGCGGACAGGGTAGCGGGGGAACCGAGCAGTTCTTC
d_call: .
v_call: TRBV5-1
j_call: TRBJ2-1
clone_size: few

cdr3_aa: CASSPVPVTGVSEKLFF
cdr3_nt: TGTGCCAGCTCACCGGTCCCCGTCACAGGGGTGAGTGAAAAACTGTTTTTT
d_call: TRBD1
v_call: TRBV18
j_call: TRBJ1-4
clone_size: .

cdr3_aa: CASSFRTTNTEAFF
cdr3_nt: TGTGCCAGCAGTTTCAGGACAACGAACACTGAAGCTTTCTTT
d_call: .
v_call: TRBV27
j_call: TRBJ1-1
clone_size: once

cdr3_aa: CASSPQVGFRDEQFF
cdr3_nt: TGCGCCAGCAGCCCCCAAGTCGGTTTTAGGGATGAGCAGTTCTTC
d_call: .
v_call: TRBV4-3
j_call: TRBJ2-1
clone_size: .

cdr3_aa: CASSEGTIESPYEQYF
cdr3_nt: TGTGCCAGCAGTGAAGGGACGATAGAATCACCCTACGAGCAGTACTTC
d_call: .
v_call: TRBV28
j_call: TRBJ2-7
clone_size: .

cdr3_aa: CASSPHRSYGYTF
cdr3_nt: TGTGCCAGCAGCCCACACAGAAGTTATGGCTACACCTTC
d_call: .
v_call: TRBV7-2
j_call: TRBJ1-2
clone_size: .

cdr3_aa: CSAGKSGGVSHEQYF
cdr3_nt: TGCAGTGCAGGGAAGAGCGGAGGGGTAAGCCACGAGCAGTACTTC
d_call: .
v_call: TRBV20-1
j_call: TRBJ2-7
clone_size: few

cdr3_aa: CASSQGDRNPSTDTQYF
cdr3_nt: TGTGCCAGCAGCCAAGGAGACAGGAATCCTAGCACAGATACGCAGTATTTT
d_call: .
v_call: TRBV4-2
j_call: TRBJ2-3
clone_size: .

cdr3_aa: CASIQGEGDTQYF
cdr3_nt: TGTGCCAGCATACAGGGAGAGGGGGATACGCAGTATTTT
d_call: .
v_call: TRBV12-3/TRBV12-4
j_call: TRBJ2-3
clone_size: few

cdr3_aa: CSVASGGGEKLFF
cdr3_nt: TGCAGCGTTGCGAGTGGTGGAGGCGAAAAACTGTTTTTT
d_call: .
v_call: TRBV29-1
j_call: TRBJ1-4
clone_size: few